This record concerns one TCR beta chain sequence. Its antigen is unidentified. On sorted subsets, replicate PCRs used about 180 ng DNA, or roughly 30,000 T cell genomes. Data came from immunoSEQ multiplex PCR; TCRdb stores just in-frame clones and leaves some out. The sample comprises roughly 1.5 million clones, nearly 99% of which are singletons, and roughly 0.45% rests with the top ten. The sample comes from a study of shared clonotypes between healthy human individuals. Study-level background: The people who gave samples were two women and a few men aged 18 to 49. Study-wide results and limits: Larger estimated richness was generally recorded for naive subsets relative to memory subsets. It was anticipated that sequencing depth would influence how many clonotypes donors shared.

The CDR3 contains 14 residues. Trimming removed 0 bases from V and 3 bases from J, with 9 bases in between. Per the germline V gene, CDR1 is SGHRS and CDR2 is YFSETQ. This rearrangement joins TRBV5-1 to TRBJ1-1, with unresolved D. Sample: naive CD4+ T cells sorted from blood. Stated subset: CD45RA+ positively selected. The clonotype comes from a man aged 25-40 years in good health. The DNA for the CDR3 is TGCGCCAGCAGCTTGGCTGGGCCTGACACTGAAGCTTTCTTT. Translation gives CASSLAGPDTEAFF.